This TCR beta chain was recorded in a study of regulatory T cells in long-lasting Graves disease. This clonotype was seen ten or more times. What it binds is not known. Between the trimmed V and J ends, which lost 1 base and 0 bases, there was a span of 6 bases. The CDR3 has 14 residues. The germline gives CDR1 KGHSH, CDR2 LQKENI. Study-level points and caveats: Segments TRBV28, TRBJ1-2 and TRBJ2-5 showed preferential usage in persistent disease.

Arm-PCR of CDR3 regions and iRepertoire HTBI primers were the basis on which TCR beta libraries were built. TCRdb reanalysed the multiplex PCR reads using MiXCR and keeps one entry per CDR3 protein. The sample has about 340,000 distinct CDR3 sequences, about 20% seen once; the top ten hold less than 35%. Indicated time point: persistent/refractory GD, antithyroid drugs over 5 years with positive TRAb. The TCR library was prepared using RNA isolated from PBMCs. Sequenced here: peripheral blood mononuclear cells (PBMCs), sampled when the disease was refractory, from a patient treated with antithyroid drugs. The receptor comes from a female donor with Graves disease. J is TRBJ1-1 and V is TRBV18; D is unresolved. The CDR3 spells CASSPQTVNTEAFF. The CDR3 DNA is TGTGCCAGCTCACCACAAACGGTGAACACTGAAGCTTTCTTT. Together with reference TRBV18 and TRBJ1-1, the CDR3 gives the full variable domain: NAGVMQNPRHLVRRRGQEARLRCSPMKGHSHVYWYRQLPEEGLKFMVYLQKENIIDESGMPKERFSAEFPKEGPSILRIQQVVRGDSAAYFCASSPQTVNTEAFFGQGTRLTVV.